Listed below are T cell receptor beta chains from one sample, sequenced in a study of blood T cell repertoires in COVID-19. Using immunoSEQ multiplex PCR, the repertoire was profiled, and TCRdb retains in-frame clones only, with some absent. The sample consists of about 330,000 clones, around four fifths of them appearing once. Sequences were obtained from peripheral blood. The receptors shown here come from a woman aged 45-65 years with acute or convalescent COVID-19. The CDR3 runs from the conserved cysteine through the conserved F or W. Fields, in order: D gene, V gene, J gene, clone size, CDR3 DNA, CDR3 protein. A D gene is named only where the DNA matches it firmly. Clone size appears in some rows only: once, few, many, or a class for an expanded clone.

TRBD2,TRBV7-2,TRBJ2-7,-,TGTGCCAGCAGCTTAAACGCCGGACTAGCGGGGGGAGAGCAGTACTTC,CASSLNAGLAGGEQYF
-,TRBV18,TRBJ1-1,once,TGTGCCAGCTCAGAGACAGCCAGGCCTGAAGCTTTCTTT,CASSETARPEAFF
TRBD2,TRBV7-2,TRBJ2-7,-,TGTGCCAGCAGCTTAGCGACGGGAGGCCTCTCCTACGAGCAGTACTTC,CASSLATGGLSYEQYF
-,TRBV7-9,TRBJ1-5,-,TGTGCCAGCAGCTTAGGGCCGGGTCAGCCCCAGCATTTT,CASSLGPGQPQHF
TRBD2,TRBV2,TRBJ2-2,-,TGTGCCAGCAGGGGTTTGTCGTCGGCGGGGGGGCTCCGGGCACCCGGGGAGCTGTTTTTT,CASRGLSSAGGLRAPGELFF
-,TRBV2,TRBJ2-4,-,TGTGCCAGCAGTGAAAGGGGTGTTCAGTACTTC,CASSERGVQYF
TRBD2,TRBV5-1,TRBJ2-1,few,TGCGCCAGCAGGTTCGACACAGGGACTAGCGGGGGAGCGCAGTTCTTC,CASRFDTGTSGGAQFF
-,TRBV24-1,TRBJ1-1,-,TGTGCCACCAGTGACACTAAGACAGCGAACACTGAAGCTTTCTTT,CATSDTKTANTEAFF
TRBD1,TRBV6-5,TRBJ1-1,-,TGTGCCAGCAGAGATCAGGGGGCGCGGGCGACTTTCTTT,CASRDQGARATFF
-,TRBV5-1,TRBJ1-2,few,TGCGCCAGCAGCTTGGGACAATTATCGGACTATGGCTACACCTTC,CASSLGQLSDYGYTF
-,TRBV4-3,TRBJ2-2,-,TGCGCCAGCAGCCAAGGTGACAGGTCCACCGGGGAGCTGTTTTTT,CASSQGDRSTGELFF
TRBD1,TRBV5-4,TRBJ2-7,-,TGTGCCAGCACCATGGACAGGAGCTCCTACGAGCAGTACTTC,CASTMDRSSYEQYF
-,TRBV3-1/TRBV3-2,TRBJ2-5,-,TGTGCCAGCAGCCAGAGAGGAGGGGGGGGAGAGACCCAGTACTTC,CASSQRGGGGETQYF
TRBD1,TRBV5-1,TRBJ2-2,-,TGCGCCAGCAGCGGGGACAGTACGAACACCGGGGAGCTGTTTTTT,CASSGDSTNTGELFF
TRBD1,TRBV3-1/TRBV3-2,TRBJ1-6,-,TGTGCCAGCAGCCTCCGGGACAGGAATTCACCCCTCCACTTT,CASSLRDRNSPLHF